A selection of T cell receptor beta chains follows, all from one sample in a study of cytomegalovirus exposure and HLA in healthy donors. Using immunoSEQ multiplex PCR, the repertoire was profiled, and TCRdb retains in-frame clones only, with some absent. Among some 130,000 clones listed, roughly 71% were seen once. Material for sequencing was PBMCs. The receptors stem from a woman between 50 and 59 years old in good health and CMV-seropositive. Both conserved end residues are part of each CDR3. A D gene is named only where the DNA matches it firmly. A row's size may be missing; if present it is once, few, many or a size class.

TRBJ2-7,TRBV5-1,-,-,CASRRTASYEQYF,TGCGCCAGCAGGAGAACAGCCTCCTACGAGCAGTACTTC
TRBJ2-3,TRBV5-1,TRBD2,-,CASSFSGGAHTQYF,TGCGCCAGCAGCTTTAGCGGGGGGGCCCATACGCAGTATTTT
TRBJ1-4,TRBV6-7,-,-,CASNRLRGSTNEKLFF,TGTGCCAGCAACCGACTCAGGGGCTCAACTAATGAAAAACTGTTTTTT
TRBJ1-2,TRBV6-6,-,few,CAATGGWGYTF,TGTGCCGCCACGGGAGGGTGGGGCTACACCTTC
TRBJ1-3,TRBV27,-,-,CASSLFFSSGNTIYF,TGTGCCAGCAGTTTATTCTTCTCCTCTGGAAACACCATATATTTT
TRBJ1-4,TRBV9,TRBD1,-,CASSRRGQSTNEKLFF,TGTGCCAGCAGTCGCAGGGGGCAATCAACTAATGAAAAACTGTTTTTT
TRBJ2-3,TRBV5-1,TRBD2,-,CASTLLADTDTQYF,TGCGCCAGCACCCTGCTAGCGGATACAGATACGCAGTATTTT
TRBJ2-5,TRBV5-6,-,-,CASSLGVAEETQYF,TGTGCCAGCAGCTTGGGCGTCGCGGAAGAGACCCAGTACTTC
TRBJ2-1,TRBV15,TRBD2,-,CATSRFSGAGGLNEQFF,TGTGCCACCAGCAGATTCAGCGGAGCGGGGGGCCTCAATGAGCAGTTCTTC
TRBJ2-5,TRBV10-2,-,-,CASTALGSVQYF,TGCGCCAGCACCGCCCTCGGGAGTGTGCAGTACTTC
TRBJ2-1,TRBV10-2,-,-,CASQNTNSYNEQFF,TGCGCCAGCCAGAATACCAACTCCTACAATGAGCAGTTCTTC
TRBJ1-2,TRBV5-4,TRBD1,-,CASSLAPDRPNYGYTF,TGTGCCAGCAGCTTGGCGCCGGACAGGCCGAACTATGGCTACACCTTC
TRBJ2-6,TRBV6-1,-,-,CASSETTGSGANVLTF,TGTGCCAGCAGTGAGACAACAGGTTCTGGGGCCAACGTCCTGACTTTC
TRBJ1-2,TRBV7-6,-,-,CASSAGEGYIYGYTF,TGTGCCAGCAGCGCCGGGGAGGGGTATATCTATGGCTACACCTTC
TRBJ1-2,TRBV4-2,-,-,CASSQERDYGYTF,TGTGCCAGCAGCCAAGAGAGGGACTATGGCTACACCTTC
TRBJ2-1,TRBV19,TRBD2,-,CASSITGGYNEQFF,TGTGCCAGTAGTATAACGGGGGGGTACAATGAGCAGTTCTTC
TRBJ2-3,TRBV5-1,TRBD1,many,CASSDRVGDTQYF,TGCGCCAGCTCGGACAGGGTTGGAGATACGCAGTATTTT
TRBJ1-6,TRBV6-6,-,-,CASSSGTNHSPLHF,TGTGCCAGCAGTTCCGGGACAAACCACTCACCCCTCCACTTT
TRBJ2-5,TRBV11-3,-,few,CASSLYRQETQYF,TGTGCCAGCAGCTTATACAGACAAGAGACCCAGTACTTC
TRBJ2-6,TRBV2,-,-,CAIGGRSGANVLTF,TGTGCCATCGGGGGGCGCTCTGGGGCCAACGTCCTGACTTTC
TRBJ2-7,TRBV5-1,TRBD1,-,CASSLGQVDLYEQYF,TGCGCCAGCAGCTTAGGACAGGTCGACCTCTACGAGCAGTACTTC
TRBJ1-4,TRBV7-2,-,once,CASSLAGASTNEKLFF,TGTGCCAGCAGCTTAGCGGGGGCGTCAACTAATGAAAAACTGTTTTTT
TRBJ2-1,TRBV11-3,TRBD2,few,CASSRSSGGAKQFF,TGTGCCAGCAGCAGGTCTAGCGGGGGGGCCAAGCAGTTCTTC
TRBJ2-5,TRBV11-2,TRBD1,-,CASSLARTGGQETQYF,TGTGCCAGCAGCTTAGCTAGGACAGGGGGGCAAGAGACCCAGTACTTC
TRBJ1-3,TRBV27,TRBD1,-,CASKTGVGNTIYF,TGTGCCAGCAAAACAGGGGTTGGAAACACCATATATTTT
TRBJ2-5,TRBV15,TRBD2,-,CAAGGGLETQYF,TGTGCAGCGGGGGGGGGACTGGAGACCCAGTACTTC
TRBJ2-7,TRBV1,-,-,CTSSQDVGRGSYEQYF,-
TRBJ2-7,TRBV5-1,-,-,CASSLSTGSYEQYF,TGCGCCAGCAGCTTGAGTACGGGTTCCTACGAGCAGTACTTC
TRBJ2-5,TRBV6-1,-,-,CASTLETQYF,TGTGCCAGCACCCTGGAGACCCAGTACTTC
TRBJ2-7,TRBV6-6,TRBD2,-,CASSPLAGAYEQYF,TGTGCCAGCAGCCCTTTAGCGGGGGCCTACGAGCAGTACTTC
TRBJ1-1,TRBV5-1,-,-,CASSAGVSRTEAFF,TGCGCCAGCAGCGCGGGGGTAAGTCGGACTGAAGCTTTCTTT
TRBJ2-2,TRBV19,-,-,CASRRLLGDTGELFF,TGTGCCAGTAGGCGGTTGCTCGGGGACACCGGGGAGCTGTTTTTT